This T cell receptor (beta chain) was profiled in a study of technical replicates of blood from a few donors (dated by TCRdb to about 2017). Regarding this clone: What this receptor recognizes is not known. Per-nucleotide qualities are absent, and no much larger clonotype sits a single base away.

The CDR3 sequence holds 18 residues, the cysteine and phenylalanine included. Only the CDR3 portion is preserved as DNA: 54 bases, with reading frame beginning at the first base. Via the germline V gene, CDR1 is MRHNA and CDR2 SNTAGT. Trimming removed 0 bases from V and 3 bases from J; the gene matches leave 8 bases unexplained. Preparation of the library involved the immunoSEQ multiplex PCR assay. TCRdb holds this immuneACCESS table with in-frame rearrangements only. Some clones are missing; in checked studies, unresolved V genes explain under half, and the rest has no known cause. The sample table records 78,000 or so clones; 89% of these occur just once. The ten largest clonotypes hold less than 0.5% of the sample.

The specimen sequenced was T cells isolated from PBMCs. The sequence was obtained from a human donor in good health. The rearrangement joined TRBV6-4 to TRBJ2-2, with 9 junctional bases fitting TRBD2. The DNA sequence is given as TGTGCCAGCAGTGACTCGAGTCGCGGGAGGGCCTACACCGGGGAGCTGTTTTTT. Translated, it gives CASSDSSRGRAYTGELFF.